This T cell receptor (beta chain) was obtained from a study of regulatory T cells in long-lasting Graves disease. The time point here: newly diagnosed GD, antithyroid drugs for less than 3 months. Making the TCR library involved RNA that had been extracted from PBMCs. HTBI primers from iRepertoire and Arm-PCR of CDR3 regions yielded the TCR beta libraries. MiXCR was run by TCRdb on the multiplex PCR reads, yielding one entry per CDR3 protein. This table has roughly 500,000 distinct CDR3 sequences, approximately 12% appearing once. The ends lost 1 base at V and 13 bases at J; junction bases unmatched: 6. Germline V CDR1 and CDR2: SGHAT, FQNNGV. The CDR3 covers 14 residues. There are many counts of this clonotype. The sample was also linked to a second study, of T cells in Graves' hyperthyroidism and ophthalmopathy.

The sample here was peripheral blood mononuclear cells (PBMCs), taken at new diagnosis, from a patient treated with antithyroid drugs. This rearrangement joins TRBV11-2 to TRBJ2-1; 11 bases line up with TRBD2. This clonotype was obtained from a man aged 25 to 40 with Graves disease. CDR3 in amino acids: CASSLGTSGPTQFF. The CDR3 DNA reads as TGTGCCAGCAGCTTAGGGACTAGCGGGCCCACACAGTTCTTC.